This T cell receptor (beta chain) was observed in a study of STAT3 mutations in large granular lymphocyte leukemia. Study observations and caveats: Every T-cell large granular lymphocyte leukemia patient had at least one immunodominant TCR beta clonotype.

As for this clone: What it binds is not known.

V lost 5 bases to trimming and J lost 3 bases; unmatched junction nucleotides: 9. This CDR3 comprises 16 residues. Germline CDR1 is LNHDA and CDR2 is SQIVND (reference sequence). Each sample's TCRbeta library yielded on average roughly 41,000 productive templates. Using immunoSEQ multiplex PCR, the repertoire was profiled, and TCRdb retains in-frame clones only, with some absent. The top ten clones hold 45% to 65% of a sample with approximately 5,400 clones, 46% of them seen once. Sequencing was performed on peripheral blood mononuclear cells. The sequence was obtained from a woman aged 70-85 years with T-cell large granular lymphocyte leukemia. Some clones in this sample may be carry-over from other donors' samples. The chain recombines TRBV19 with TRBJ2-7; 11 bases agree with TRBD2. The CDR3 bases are TGTGCCAGTAGTCGCTCCGGGACTAGCGGTGACTACGAGCAGTACTTC. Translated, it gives CASSRSGTSGDYEQYF.